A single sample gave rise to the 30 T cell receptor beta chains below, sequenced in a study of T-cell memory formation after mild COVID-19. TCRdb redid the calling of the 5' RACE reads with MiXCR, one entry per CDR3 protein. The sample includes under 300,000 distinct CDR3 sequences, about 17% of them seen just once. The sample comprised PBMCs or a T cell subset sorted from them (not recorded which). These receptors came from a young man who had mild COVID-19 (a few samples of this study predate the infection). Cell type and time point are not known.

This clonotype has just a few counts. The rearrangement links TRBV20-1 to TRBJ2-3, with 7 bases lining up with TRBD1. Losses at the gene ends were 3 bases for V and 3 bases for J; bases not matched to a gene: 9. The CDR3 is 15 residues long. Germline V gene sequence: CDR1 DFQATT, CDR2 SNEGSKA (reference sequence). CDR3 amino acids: CSASRGPTVTDTQYF. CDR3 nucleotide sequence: TGCAGTGCTAGTAGGGGGCCGACAGTTACAGATACGCAGTATTTT.

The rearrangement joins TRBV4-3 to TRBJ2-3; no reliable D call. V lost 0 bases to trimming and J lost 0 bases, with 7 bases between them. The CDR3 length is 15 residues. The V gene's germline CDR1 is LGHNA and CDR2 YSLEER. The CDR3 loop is CASSQDIGSTDTQYF. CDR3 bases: TGCGCCAGCAGCCAAGATATAGGGAGCACAGATACGCAGTATTTT.

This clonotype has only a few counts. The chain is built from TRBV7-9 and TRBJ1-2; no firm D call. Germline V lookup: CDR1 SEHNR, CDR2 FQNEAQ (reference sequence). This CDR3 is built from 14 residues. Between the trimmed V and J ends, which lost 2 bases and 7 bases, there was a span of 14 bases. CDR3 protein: CASSLIQKVGGYTF. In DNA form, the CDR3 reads TGTGCCAGCAGCTTAATCCAGAAAGTGGGTGGCTACACCTTC.

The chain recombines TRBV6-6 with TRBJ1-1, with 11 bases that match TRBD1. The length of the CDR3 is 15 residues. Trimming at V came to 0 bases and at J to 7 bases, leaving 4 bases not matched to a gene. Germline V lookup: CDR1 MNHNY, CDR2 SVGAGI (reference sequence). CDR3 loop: CASSYSGTGGIEAFF. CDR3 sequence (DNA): TGTGCCAGCAGTTACTCGGGGACAGGGGGTATTGAAGCTTTCTTT.

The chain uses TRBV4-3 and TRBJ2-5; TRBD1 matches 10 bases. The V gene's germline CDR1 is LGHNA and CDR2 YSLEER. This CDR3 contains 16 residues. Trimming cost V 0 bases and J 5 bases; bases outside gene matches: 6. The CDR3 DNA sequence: TGCGCCAGCAGCCAAGAAGCCTCGGGACAGGGGGAGACCCAGTACTTC. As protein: CASSQEASGQGETQYF.

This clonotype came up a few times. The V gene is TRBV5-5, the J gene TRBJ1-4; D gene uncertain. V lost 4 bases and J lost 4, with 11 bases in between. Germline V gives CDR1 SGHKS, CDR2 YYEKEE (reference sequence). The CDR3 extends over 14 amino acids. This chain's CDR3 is CASSRSINNEKLFF. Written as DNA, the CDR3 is TGTGCCAGCAGCCGGAGCATAAATAATGAAAAACTGTTTTTT.

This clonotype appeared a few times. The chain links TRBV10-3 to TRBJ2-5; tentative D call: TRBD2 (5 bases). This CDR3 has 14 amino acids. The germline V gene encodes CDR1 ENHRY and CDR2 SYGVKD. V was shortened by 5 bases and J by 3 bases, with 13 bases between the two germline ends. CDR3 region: CAISPSGREETQYF. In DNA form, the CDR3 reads TGTGCCATCAGTCCCTCTGGGAGAGAAGAGACCCAGTACTTC.

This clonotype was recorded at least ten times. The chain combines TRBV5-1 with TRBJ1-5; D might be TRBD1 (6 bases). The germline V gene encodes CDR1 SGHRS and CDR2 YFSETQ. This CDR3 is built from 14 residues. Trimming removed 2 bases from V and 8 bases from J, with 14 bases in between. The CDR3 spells CASSFSGGQEPQHF. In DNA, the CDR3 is TGCGCCAGCAGCTTCAGCGGGGGCCAGGAGCCCCAGCATTTT.

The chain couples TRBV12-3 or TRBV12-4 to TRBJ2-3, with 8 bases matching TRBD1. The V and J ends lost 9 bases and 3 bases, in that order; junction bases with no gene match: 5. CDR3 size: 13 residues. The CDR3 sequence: CASENRGTDTQYF. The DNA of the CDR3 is TGTGCCAGTGAGAACAGGGGGACAGATACGCAGTATTTT.

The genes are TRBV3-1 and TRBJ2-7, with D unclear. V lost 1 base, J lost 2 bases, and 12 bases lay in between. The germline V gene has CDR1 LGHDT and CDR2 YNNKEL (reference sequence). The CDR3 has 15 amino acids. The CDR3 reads CASSQARTIPYEQYF. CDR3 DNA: TGTGCCAGCAGCCAAGCCAGGACCATCCCCTACGAGCAGTACTTC.

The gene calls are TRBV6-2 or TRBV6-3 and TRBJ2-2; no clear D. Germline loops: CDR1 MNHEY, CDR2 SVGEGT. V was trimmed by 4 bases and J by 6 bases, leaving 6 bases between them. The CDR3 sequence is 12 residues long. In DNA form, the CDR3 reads TGTGCCAGCAGTTGGGGTCCCGGGGAGCTGTTTTTT. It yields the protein CASSWGPGELFF.

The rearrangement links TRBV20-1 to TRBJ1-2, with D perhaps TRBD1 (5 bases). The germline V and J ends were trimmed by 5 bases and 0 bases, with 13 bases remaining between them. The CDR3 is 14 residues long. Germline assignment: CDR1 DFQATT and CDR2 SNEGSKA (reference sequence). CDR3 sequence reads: CSAGRRESNYGYTF. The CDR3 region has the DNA TGCAGTGCTGGACGCAGGGAGTCTAACTATGGCTACACCTTC.

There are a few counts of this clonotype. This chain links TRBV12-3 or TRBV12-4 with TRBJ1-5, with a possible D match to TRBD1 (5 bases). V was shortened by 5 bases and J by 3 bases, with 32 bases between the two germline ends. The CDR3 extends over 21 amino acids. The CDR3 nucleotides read TGTGCCAGCAGTCGGGGGGGTACAGGCCGCCTCTGGTCCGTATACAATCAGCCCCAGCATTTT. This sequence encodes CASSRGGTGRLWSVYNQPQHF.

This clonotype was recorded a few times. CDR3 sequence (DNA): TGTGCCAGCTCACCAGGGGTACCGGGACAGGGGATCGAGGGCACTGAAGCTTTCTTT. This codes for CASSPGVPGQGIEGTEAFF. The V call is TRBV18, the J call TRBJ1-1; 10 bases are shared with TRBD1. Germline V gene sequence: CDR1 KGHSH, CDR2 LQKENI. V shed 2 bases and J 4 bases; nucleotides not matched to a gene: 16. The CDR3 sequence is 19 residues long. The variable domain in full, with the rest retrieved from reference TRBV18 and TRBJ1-1, is NAGVMQNPRHLVRRRGQEARLRCSPMKGHSHVYWYRQLPEEGLKFMVYLQKENIIDESGMPKERFSAEFPKEGPSILRIQQVVRGDSAAYFCASSPGVPGQGIEGTEAFFGQGTRLTVV.

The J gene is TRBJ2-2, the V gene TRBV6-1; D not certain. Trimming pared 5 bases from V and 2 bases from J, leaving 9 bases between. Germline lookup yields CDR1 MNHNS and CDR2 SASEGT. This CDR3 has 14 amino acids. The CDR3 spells CASSWDVNTGELFF. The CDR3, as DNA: TGTGCCAGCAGTTGGGATGTAAACACCGGGGAGCTGTTTTTT.

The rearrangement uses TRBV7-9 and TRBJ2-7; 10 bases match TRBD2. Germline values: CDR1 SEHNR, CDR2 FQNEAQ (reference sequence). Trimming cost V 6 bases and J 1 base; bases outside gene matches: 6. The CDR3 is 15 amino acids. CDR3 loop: CASSPLAGLSYEQYF. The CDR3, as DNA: TGTGCCAGCAGTCCACTAGCGGGGCTTTCCTACGAGCAGTACTTC.

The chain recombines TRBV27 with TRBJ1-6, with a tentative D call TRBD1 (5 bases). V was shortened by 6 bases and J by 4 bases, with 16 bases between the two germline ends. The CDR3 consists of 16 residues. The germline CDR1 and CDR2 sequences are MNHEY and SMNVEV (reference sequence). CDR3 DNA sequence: TGTGCCAGCAGATATTCGAGACAGAATTATAATTCACCCCTCCACTTT. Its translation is CASRYSRQNYNSPLHF.

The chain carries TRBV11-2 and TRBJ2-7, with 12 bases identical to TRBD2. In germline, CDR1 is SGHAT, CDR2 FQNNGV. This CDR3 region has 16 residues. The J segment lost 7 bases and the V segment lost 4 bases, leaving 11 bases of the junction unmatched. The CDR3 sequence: CASSSEGLAGPEEQYV. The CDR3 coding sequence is TGTGCCAGCAGCTCAGAAGGACTAGCGGGGCCGGAAGAGCAGTACGTC.

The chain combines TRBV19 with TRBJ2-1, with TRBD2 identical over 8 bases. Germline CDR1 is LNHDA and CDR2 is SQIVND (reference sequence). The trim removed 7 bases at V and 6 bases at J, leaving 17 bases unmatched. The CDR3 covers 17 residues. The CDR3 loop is CASTSREGVLSLNEQFF. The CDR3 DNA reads TGTGCCAGTACCTCCCGGGAGGGGGTCCTCTCCCTCAATGAGCAGTTCTTC.

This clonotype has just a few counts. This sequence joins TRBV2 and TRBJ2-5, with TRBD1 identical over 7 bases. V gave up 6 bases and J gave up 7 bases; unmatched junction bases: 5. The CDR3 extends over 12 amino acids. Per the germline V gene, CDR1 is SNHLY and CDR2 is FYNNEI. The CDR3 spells CASSGDSWTQYF. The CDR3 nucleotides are TGTGCCAGCAGCGGGGACAGCTGGACCCAGTACTTC.

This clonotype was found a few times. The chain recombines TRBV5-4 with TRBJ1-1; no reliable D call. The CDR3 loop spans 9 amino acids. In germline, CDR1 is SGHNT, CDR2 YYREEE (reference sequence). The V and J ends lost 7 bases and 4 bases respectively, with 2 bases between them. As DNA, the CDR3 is TGTGCCAGCGGCACTGAAGCTTTCTTT. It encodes CASGTEAFF.

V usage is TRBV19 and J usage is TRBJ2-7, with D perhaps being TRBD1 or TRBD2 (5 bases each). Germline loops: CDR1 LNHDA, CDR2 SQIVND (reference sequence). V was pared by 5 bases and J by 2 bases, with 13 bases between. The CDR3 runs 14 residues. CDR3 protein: CASSARDGPYEQYF. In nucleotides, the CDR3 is TGTGCCAGTAGTGCCCGGGACGGGCCCTACGAGCAGTACTTC.

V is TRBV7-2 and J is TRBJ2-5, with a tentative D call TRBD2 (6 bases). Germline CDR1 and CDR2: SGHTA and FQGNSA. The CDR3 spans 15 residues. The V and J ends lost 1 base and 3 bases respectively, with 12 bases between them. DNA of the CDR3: TGTGCCAGCAGCTTAGTTGGGGGGAAAGAAGAGACCCAGTACTTC. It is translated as CASSLVGGKEETQYF.

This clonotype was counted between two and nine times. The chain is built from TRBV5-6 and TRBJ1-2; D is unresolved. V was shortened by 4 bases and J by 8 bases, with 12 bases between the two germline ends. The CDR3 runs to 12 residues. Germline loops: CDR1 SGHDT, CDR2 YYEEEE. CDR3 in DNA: TGTGCCAGCAGCCTCGGTGACGGCGGCTACACCTTC. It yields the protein CASSLGDGGYTF.

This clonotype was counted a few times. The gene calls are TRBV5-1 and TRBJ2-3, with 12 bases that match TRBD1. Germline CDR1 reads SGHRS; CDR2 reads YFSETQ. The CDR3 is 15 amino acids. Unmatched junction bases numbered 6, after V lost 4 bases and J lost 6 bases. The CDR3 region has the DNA TGCGCCAGCAGCGGAGGGACAGGGGGCATCGATACGCAGTATTTT. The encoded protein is CASSGGTGGIDTQYF.

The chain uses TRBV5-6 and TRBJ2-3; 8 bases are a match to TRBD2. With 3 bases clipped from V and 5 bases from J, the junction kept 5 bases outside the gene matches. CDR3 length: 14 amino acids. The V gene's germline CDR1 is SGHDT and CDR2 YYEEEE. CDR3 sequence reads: CASSSKRGRDTQYF. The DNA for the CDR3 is TGTGCCAGCAGCTCGAAGCGGGGGAGAGATACGCAGTATTTT.

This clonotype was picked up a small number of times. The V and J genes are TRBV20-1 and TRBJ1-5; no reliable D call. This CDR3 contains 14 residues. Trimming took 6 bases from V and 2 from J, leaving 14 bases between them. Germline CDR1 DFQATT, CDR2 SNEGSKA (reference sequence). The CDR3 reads CSAAGGSGNQPQHF. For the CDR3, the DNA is TGCAGTGCCGCCGGAGGGTCGGGCAATCAGCCCCAGCATTTT.

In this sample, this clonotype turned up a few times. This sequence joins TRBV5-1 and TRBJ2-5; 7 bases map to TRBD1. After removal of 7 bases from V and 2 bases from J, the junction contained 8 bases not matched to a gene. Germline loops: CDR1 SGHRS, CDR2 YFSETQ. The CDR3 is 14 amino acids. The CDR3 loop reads CASQTGTVQETQYF. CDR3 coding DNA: TGCGCCAGCCAGACTGGGACAGTTCAAGAGACCCAGTACTTC.

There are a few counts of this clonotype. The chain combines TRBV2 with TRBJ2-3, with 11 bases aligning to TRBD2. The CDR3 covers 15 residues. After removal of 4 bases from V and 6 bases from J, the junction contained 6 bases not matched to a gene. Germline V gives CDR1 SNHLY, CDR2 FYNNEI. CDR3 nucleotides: TGTGCCAGCAGTGGTCCTAGCGGGGGGCCGGATACGCAGTATTTT. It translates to CASSGPSGGPDTQYF.

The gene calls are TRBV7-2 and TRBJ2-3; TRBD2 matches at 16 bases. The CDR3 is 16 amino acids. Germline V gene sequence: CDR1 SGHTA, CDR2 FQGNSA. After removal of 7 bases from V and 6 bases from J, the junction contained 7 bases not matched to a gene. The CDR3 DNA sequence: TGTGCCAGCATCAAGGGACTAGCGGGGGGGTTGGATACGCAGTATTTT. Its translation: CASIKGLAGGLDTQYF. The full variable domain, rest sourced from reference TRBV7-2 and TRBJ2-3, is GAGVSQSPSNKVTEKGKDVELRCDPISGHTALYWYRQSLGQGLEFLIYFQGNSAPDKSGLPSDRFSAERTGGSVSTLTIQRTQQEDSAVYLCASIKGLAGGLDTQYFGPGTRLTVL.